This passage covers 2 T cell receptor beta chains from one sample sequenced in a study of control samples from healthy donors and cancer patients. The table came from immunoSEQ multiplex PCR; TCRdb's copy has only in-frame clones and leaves some out. The top ten clones hold 0.5% to 0.7% of a sample with 100,000 to 150,000 clones, around 94% of them seen once. Sequenced material: PBMCs. These receptors were obtained from an elderly man with head and neck cancer.

The chain couples TRBV5-1 to TRBJ2-7; D not certain. CDR1 is SGHRS and CDR2 is YFSETQ in the germline V gene. Trimming cost V 0 bases and J 1 base, with 20 bases left between them. The CDR3 spans 18 residues. CDR3 sequence: CASSLGSPGVSVSYEQYF. The CDR3 DNA reads TGCGCCAGCAGCTTGGGGTCCCCAGGAGTTTCGGTGTCCTACGAGCAGTACTTC.

The chain links TRBV20-1 to TRBJ2-3; TRBD1 agrees at 8 bases. There are 15 residues in the CDR3. From germline, CDR1 is DFQATT and CDR2 SNEGSKA (reference sequence). V was clipped by 3 bases and J by 1 base; unmatched bases: 6. The CDR3 bases are TGCAGTGCTAGTACTCCGGGACAGGGCACAGATACGCAGTATTTT. Translated, it gives CSASTPGQGTDTQYF.